The 11 T cell receptor beta chains listed next were all sequenced from one sample in a study of CD8 T cells in Susac syndrome (dated by TCRdb to the late 2010s). The library was prepared using the immunoSEQ multiplex PCR assay. RNA was extracted using the RNeasy kit, and about 0.45 to 1 ug of the RNA was reverse transcribed with random hexamers. TCRdb applied fastp at Q25 and MiXCR to the public reads, then kept only in-frame beta chains. Rows with a matching CDR3 protein are joined into one entry that keeps the most common DNA and genes. The sample table holds roughly 140,000 distinct CDR3 sequences, of which less than 97% were seen once. About 0.15% of the sample comes from the top ten. Material for sequencing was CD8+ T cells from PBMCs. The receptors were sampled from a human donor with multiple sclerosis.

This chain uses TRBV27 with TRBJ2-4; 7 nucleotides align to TRBD2. Germline V lookup: CDR1 MNHEY, CDR2 SMNVEV (reference sequence). Losses at the gene ends were 3 bases for V and 3 bases for J; bases not matched to a gene: 2. There are 14 residues in the CDR3. The CDR3 DNA sequence: TGTGCCAGCAGTTTCGGGGGGAACAAAAACATTCAGTACTTC. Its translation is CASSFGGNKNIQYF.

A note on this clonotype: A read error may account for a junction end that differs from germline. This chain links TRBV29-1 with TRBJ1-6; D is unclear. CDR1 and CDR2 (germline): SQVTM, ANQGSEA. This CDR3 comprises 12 residues. In DNA form, the CDR3 reads TGCAACGTTGAAGATTTATACGGTCTTGTCCACTTT. It yields the protein CNVEDLYGLVHF.

J is TRBJ1-6 and V is TRBV7-2; 8 positions match TRBD1. The CDR3 consists of 16 residues. Germline V gene data show CDR1 as SGHTA and CDR2 as FQGNSA. V was pared by 0 bases and J by 10 bases, with 8 bases of the junction left unmatched. DNA for the CDR3: TGTGCCAGCAGCTTAGCGCGGACAGGGCCTAGGTCACCCCTCCACTTT. Translated, it gives CASSLARTGPRSPLHF.

The chain uses TRBV20-1 and TRBJ2-1, with D perhaps TRBD1 or TRBD2 (5 bases each). Germline V gene lookup returns CDR1 DFQATT and CDR2 SNEGSKA (reference sequence). The length of the CDR3 is 15 residues. Deletions cut 5 bases from V and 5 bases from J, with 19 bases between. This chain's CDR3 is CSAVTLESGHNEQFF. The CDR3 DNA follows: TGCAGTGCTGTTACACTAGAGTCGGGACACAATGAGCAGTTCTTC.

This clonotype was counted a single time. The gene calls are TRBV3-1 and TRBJ2-7, with TRBD2 identical over 8 bases. This CDR3 region has 15 residues. V lost 3 bases, J lost 6 bases, and 10 bases stayed unmatched. Looked up from germline, CDR1 is LGHDT and CDR2 is YNNKEL (reference sequence). For the CDR3, the DNA is TGTGCCAGCAGCCACCGACTACGCGGGGGGTTCGAGCAGTACTTC. It yields the protein CASSHRLRGGFEQYF.

The chain employs TRBV29-1 and TRBJ2-2; D is undetermined. Trimming pared 5 bases from V and 0 bases from J, leaving 16 bases between. CDR1 is SQVTM and CDR2 is ANQGSEA in the germline V gene. CDR3 length equals 16 residues. CDR3 sequence reads: CSVRTVEGTNTGELFF. The CDR3 DNA sequence: TGCAGCGTTCGGACGGTAGAAGGAACGAACACCGGGGAGCTGTTTTTT.

This clonotype was seen a single time. The chain joins TRBV9 to TRBJ2-1; D is uncertain. The V and J ends lost 4 bases and 3 bases respectively, with 14 bases between them. The germline V gene encodes CDR1 SGDLS and CDR2 YYNGEE. The CDR3 runs 15 residues. The CDR3 DNA sequence: TGTGCCAGCAGCACCGGCCCGACTGGCTACAATGAGCAGTTCTTC. Protein product: CASSTGPTGYNEQFF.

This clonotype was seen only once. The V call is TRBV29-1, the J call TRBJ2-7; tentative D call: TRBD1 (6 bases). With 0 bases removed from V and 0 bases from J, the gap between germline ends came to 12 bases. This CDR3 comprises 15 residues. From germline, CDR1 is SQVTM and CDR2 ANQGSEA. Here the CDR3 DNA reads TGCAGCGTTGAAGACGCAGGGGTAGGCTCCTACGAGCAGTACTTC. This gives the protein CSVEDAGVGSYEQYF.

This chain joins TRBV20-1 and TRBJ2-3, with 7 nucleotides matching TRBD1. From germline, CDR1 is DFQATT and CDR2 SNEGSKA (reference sequence). V lost 3 bases, J lost 0 bases, and 6 bases stayed unmatched. This CDR3 region has 15 residues. The CDR3 protein is CSASPTGPSTDTQYF. The CDR3 DNA reads as TGCAGTGCTAGCCCGACAGGGCCCAGCACAGATACGCAGTATTTT.

The rearrangement uses TRBV7-6 and TRBJ2-5; perhaps TRBD2 as D (6 bases). Germline values: CDR1 SGHVS, CDR2 FNYEAQ. V shed 5 bases and J shed 5 bases, with 15 bases lying between them. This CDR3 has 14 amino acids. The DNA of the CDR3 is TGTGCCAGCAGCCCCACTCGCGGGGCGGAGACCCAGTACTTC. Encoded protein: CASSPTRGAETQYF.

CDR3 loop: CASSPTTGSSYNEQFF. The CDR3, as DNA: TGTGCCAGCAGCCCTACGACAGGGAGCTCCTACAATGAGCAGTTCTTC. The chain has TRBV14 and TRBJ2-1, with TRBD1 matching over 7 bases. Germline CDR1 SGHDN, CDR2 FVKESK. The CDR3 is 16 residues long. The trim removed 4 bases at V and 0 bases at J, leaving 6 bases unmatched.